Presented here are 11 T cell receptor beta chains from one specimen sequenced in a study of T cell repertoires in cytomegalovirus infection. The antigens of these receptors remain unknown. TCRdb independently ran MiXCR on the reads; one entry per CDR3 protein. The sample yields about a million distinct CDR3 sequences, around 30% seen once. The material was cultured CD8+ T cells from PBMCs, obtained from culture after CMV antigen stimulation. These receptors originate from a human donor in good health (CMV status not recorded). Some clones in this sample may be carry-over from other donors' samples.

V usage is TRBV12-3 or TRBV12-4 and J usage is TRBJ2-7, with D perhaps matching TRBD1 (5 bases). CDR3 length: 14 residues. V lost 6 bases to trimming and J lost 6 bases, with 18 bases between them. For the CDR3, the DNA is TGTGCCAGCAGCAAGCATCACAGGACGACCGAGCAGTACTTC. Residues: CASSKHHRTTEQYF.

V gene TRBV9 combines with J gene TRBJ2-7; tentatively, D is TRBD1 (5 bases). Germline V gene lookup returns CDR1 SGDLS and CDR2 YYNGEE. The CDR3 length is 14 residues. The V gene lost 4 bases and the J gene lost 6 bases, with 17 bases spanning the gap. The CDR3 loop reads CASSPSDNSGEQYV. The CDR3 nucleotides are TGTGCCAGCAGCCCGTCGGACAATTCGGGCGAGCAGTACGTC.

V gene TRBV6-6 combines with J gene TRBJ2-2; D unclear. The CDR3 has 16 residues. The V end lost 0 bases, the J end lost 0 bases, and 8 bases lay between the germline ends. Germline-derived CDR1 and CDR2 are MNHNY and SVGAGI (reference sequence). The CDR3 region has the DNA TGTGCCAGCAGTTACTCGTTTTCCGCGAACACCGGGGAGCTGTTTTTT. Amino acids: CASSYSFSANTGELFF.

This clonotype was seen a handful of times. The chain combines TRBV12-3 or TRBV12-4 with TRBJ2-3; the D is unclear. The CDR3 is 15 residues long. V was clipped by 3 bases and J by 4 bases, with 14 bases between them. The CDR3 region has the DNA TGTGCCAGCAGTTTTAGGTTCCCGGTCGCAGATACGCAGTATTTT. The encoded protein is CASSFRFPVADTQYF.

In this sample, this clonotype turned up many times. This rearrangement joins TRBV7-2 to TRBJ2-7; TRBD1 might be the D (6 bases). The CDR3 is made up of 14 amino acids. The ends were cut back, 2 bases at V and 5 bases at J, with 13 bases in the middle. CDR1 and CDR2 (germline): SGHTA, FQGNSA. CDR3 nucleotide sequence: TGTGCCAGCAGCTTAAAGGACAGCCCAAACGAGCAGTACGTC. Protein: CASSLKDSPNEQYV.

V gene TRBV2 combines with J gene TRBJ1-1; unclear D gene. V was shortened by 3 bases and J by 7 bases, with 6 bases between the two germline ends. The CDR3 has 11 amino acids. Germline V lookup: CDR1 SNHLY, CDR2 FYNNEI. The CDR3 DNA sequence: TGTGCCAGCAGTGACAGTGTTGAAGCTTTCTTT. Translating it yields CASSDSVEAFF.

V is TRBV10-3 and J is TRBJ1-3, with D unclear. Per the germline V gene, CDR1 is ENHRY and CDR2 is SYGVKD. The V end was cut by 6 bases, the J end by 1 base, with 7 bases between. CDR3 length: 13 residues. CDR3 protein: CAIREASGNTIYF. The CDR3 nucleotides are TGTGCCATCAGAGAGGCGTCTGGAAACACCATATATTTT.

The J gene is TRBJ1-1, the V gene TRBV6-1, with 9 bases fitting TRBD1. V lost 5 bases, J lost 5 bases, and 9 bases stayed unmatched. The CDR3 has 15 residues. Per germline, CDR1 MNHNS and CDR2 SASEGT. CDR3 in DNA: TGTGCCAGCAGTTATCACAGGGGGCGGGGGACTGAAGCTTTCTTT. Protein sequence: CASSYHRGRGTEAFF.

This clonotype was seen only a few times. The chain couples TRBV4-1 to TRBJ2-4, with TRBD2 matching over 11 bases. CDR3 length: 17 residues. The V segment lost 0 bases and the J segment 5 bases; nucleotides outside the gene matches: 6. Germline CDR1 is MGHRA and CDR2 is YSYEKL. In DNA form, the CDR3 reads TGCGCCAGCAGCCAAGATCATAGCGGGGGGGCCCAAAACATTCAGTACTTC. It codes for CASSQDHSGGAQNIQYF.

This clonotype was found a few times. V is TRBV20-1 and J is TRBJ1-4; no definite D call. The CDR3 has 14 residues. The germline V gene encodes CDR1 DFQATT and CDR2 SNEGSKA (reference sequence). Trimming shortened V by 5 bases and J by 0 bases, and 10 bases separated the two germline ends. This chain's CDR3 is CSAFIPTTNEKLFF. The CDR3, as DNA: TGCAGTGCTTTTATACCAACAACTAATGAAAAACTGTTTTTT.

The chain is built from TRBV6-1 and TRBJ2-1; TRBD1 agrees at 7 bases. Trimming took 5 bases from V and 1 from J; bases not matched to a gene: 8. This CDR3 is 16 amino acids long. The germline CDR1 and CDR2 sequences are MNHNS and SASEGT. The CDR3 region is CASSYGQVGSYNEQFF. The CDR3 DNA sequence: TGTGCCAGCAGTTATGGACAGGTCGGGTCCTACAATGAGCAGTTCTTC.